One sample yielded the 5 T cell receptor beta chains listed below, sequenced in a study of cytomegalovirus exposure and HLA in healthy donors (TCRdb year 2017). Library construction relied on the immunoSEQ multiplex PCR assay. TCRdb took over this immuneACCESS table, retaining in-frame rearrangements with V and J assigned. Such tables are incomplete; in checked studies, under half of the missing clones stem from an unresolved V gene, and the remainder is unexplained. The sample has some 69,000 clones on record, around 95% of them singletons. Around 2.2% of the sample lies in the top ten. Specimen: PBMCs. The receptors stem from a man between 18 and 29 years old in good health and CMV-seronegative.

This sequence joins TRBV6-5 and TRBJ2-3, with 10 bases fitting TRBD1. The trim removed 5 bases at V and 7 bases at J, leaving 6 bases unmatched. This CDR3 region has 14 residues. The germline V gene encodes CDR1 MNHEY and CDR2 SVGAGI. CDR3 protein: CASSERDRGYTQYF. The DNA of the CDR3 is TGTGCCAGCAGTGAAAGGGACAGGGGATATACGCAGTATTTT.

The chain employs TRBV19 and TRBJ1-2; D is possibly TRBD1 (6 bases). CDR1 and CDR2 from the germline V gene are LNHDA and SQIVND (reference sequence). The CDR3 is made up of 13 amino acids. V dropped 7 bases and J dropped 8 bases, with 17 bases sitting between them. CDR3 DNA sequence: TGTGCCAGTACCGGACAGCCTCAAAAGGGCTACACCTTC. This codes for CASTGQPQKGYTF. Looking up the rest from reference TRBV19 and TRBJ1-2 gives the full variable domain: DGGITQSPKYLFRKEGQNVTLSCEQNLNHDAMYWYRQDPGQGLRLIYYSQIVNDFQKGDIAEGYSVSREKKESFPLTVTSAQKNPTAFYLCASTGQPQKGYTFGSGTRLTVV.

Comment on this clone: Other DNA sequences in this specimen translate into the identical CDR3. The chain couples TRBV27 to TRBJ2-2; 8 nucleotides line up with TRBD1. V gave up 5 bases and J gave up 0 bases; unmatched junction bases: 2. The CDR3 runs 15 residues. CDR1 and CDR2 from the germline V gene are MNHEY and SMNVEV (reference sequence). The CDR3 DNA reads as TGTGCCAGCAGTGACAGGGGACCGAACACCGGGGAGCTGTTTTTT. Translation: CASSDRGPNTGELFF.

The chain links TRBV19 to TRBJ1-1; D is ambiguous. The germline V and J ends were trimmed by 3 bases and 4 bases, with 15 bases remaining between them. The germline CDR1 and CDR2 sequences are LNHDA and SQIVND (reference sequence). The length of the CDR3 is 15 residues. CDR3 residues: CASSISPVVFTEAFF. CDR3 coding DNA: TGTGCCAGTAGTATCTCGCCAGTTGTTTTCACTGAAGCTTTCTTT.

V is TRBV7-9 and J is TRBJ1-5; possibly TRBD1 for D (5 bases). V lost 5 bases and J lost 0, with 11 bases in between. CDR1 and CDR2 from the germline V gene are SEHNR and FQNEAQ (reference sequence). The CDR3 is 15 residues long. This CDR3 is CASSIPRDSNQPQHF. CDR3 DNA sequence: TGTGCCAGCAGCATCCCCAGGGATAGCAATCAGCCCCAGCATTTT.